The source of this TCR beta chain is a study of patients and donors after allogeneic stem cell transplantation. This clonotype was detected only a few times. CDR3 length: 11 residues. V dropped 4 bases and J dropped 4 bases, with 7 bases sitting between them. Germline V lookup: CDR1 SQVTM, CDR2 ANQGSEA. TCRdb redid the calling of the RT-PCR reads with MiXCR, one entry per CDR3 protein. Of tens of thousands of distinct CDR3 sequences in the sample, around 27% are singletons; the top ten hold 26%. The source is a human donor who was either an allogeneic HSCT recipient or a stem cell or donor lymphocyte infusion donor (not recorded which). It is not recorded whose cells these are; they may come from a transplant donor. The sequenced material came from blood, either unsorted or a sorted T cell fraction (not recorded which). The V call is TRBV29-1, the J call TRBJ1-2; D ambiguous. CDR3 nucleotides: TGCAGCGTTGCGGGGAGCTATGGCTACACCTTC. Protein: CSVAGSYGYTF.